The 27 T cell receptor beta chains below come from one sample, sequenced in a study of response to subunit inactivated influenza vaccine. TCRdb reprocessed the RT-PCR reads via MiXCR and lists one record per CDR3 protein. The top ten hold approximately 24% of the sample, which has approximately 200,000 distinct CDR3 sequences, roughly an eighth seen once. The input for sequencing was CD8+ T cells sorted from PBMCs, taken 4 to 6 days after vaccination. These receptors all come from a man aged 50-60 years who received an inactivated influenza vaccine.

The CDR3 sequence is CASSQGRDRGYYEQYF. For the CDR3, the DNA is TGCGCCAGCAGCCAAGGCCGGGACAGGGGATACTACGAGCAGTACTTC. This sequence joins TRBV4-3 and TRBJ2-7; 10 positions agree with TRBD1. Trimming at V came to 1 base and at J to 3 bases, leaving 6 bases not matched to a gene. The germline gives CDR1 LGHNA, CDR2 YSLEER. The CDR3 sequence is 16 residues long.

This clonotype was picked up many times. This rearrangement joins TRBV5-6 to TRBJ2-7; D unclear. The CDR3 has 13 amino acids. Germline CDR1 and CDR2: SGHDT and YYEEEE. Trimming removed 3 bases at V and 7 bases at J, with 14 bases between. Here the CDR3 DNA reads TGTGCCAGCAGCTCGAGTCTTGGGCAGGAGCAGTACTTC. It translates to CASSSSLGQEQYF.

The sample holds a few counts of this clonotype. The chain is built from TRBV6-1 and TRBJ2-5; D might be TRBD2 (6 bases). CDR1 is MNHNS, CDR2 SASEGT, per germline. The CDR3 has 13 amino acids. Trimming stripped 8 bases from V and 5 bases from J, with 15 bases between. CDR3 in amino acids: CASGLGGRETQYF. CDR3 nucleotides: TGTGCCAGCGGGCTGGGGGGAAGGGAGACCCAGTACTTC.

The rearrangement uses TRBV4-1 and TRBJ1-4; 9 bases match TRBD1. Germline CDR1 is MGHRA and CDR2 is YSYEKL. Unmatched junction bases numbered 3, after V lost 0 bases and J lost 7 bases. This CDR3 is built from 15 residues. The CDR3 DNA reads as TGCGCCAGCAGCCAAGAAGGGACAGGGTTTGAAAAACTGTTTTTT. Translating gives CASSQEGTGFEKLFF.

This clonotype was seen ten or more times. The V gene is TRBV4-1, the J gene TRBJ2-5; no clear D. The V end was cut by 0 bases, the J end by 5 bases, with 10 bases between. Germline CDR1 is MGHRA and CDR2 is YSYEKL. The CDR3 runs to 14 residues. The CDR3 region has the DNA TGCGCCAGCAGCCAAGAAGAGCGTATGGAGACCCAGTACTTC. This codes for CASSQEERMETQYF.

This rearrangement joins TRBV4-1 to TRBJ2-2; no clear D. CDR1 is MGHRA and CDR2 is YSYEKL in the germline V gene. The CDR3 length is 14 residues. V was clipped by 2 bases and J by 1 base, with 5 bases between them. In DNA, the CDR3 is TGCGCCAGCAGCCAACAGGTGAACACCGGGGAGCTGTTTTTT. It codes for CASSQQVNTGELFF.

This clonotype was observed a few times. V and J are TRBV10-3 and TRBJ1-3; no reliable D call. The CDR3 has 15 residues. V was clipped by 0 bases and J by 2 bases, with 8 bases between them. Germline V CDR1 and CDR2: ENHRY, SYGVKD. CDR3 residues: CAISESGRTGNTIYF. The DNA for the CDR3 is TGTGCCATCAGTGAGTCTGGACGGACTGGAAACACCATATATTTT.

This clonotype turned up a few times. This chain uses TRBV10-1 with TRBJ2-3; D uncertain. This CDR3 spans 15 amino acids. Germline CDR1 is WNHNN and CDR2 is SYGVQD (reference sequence). V shed 0 bases and J shed 0 bases, with 7 bases lying between them. The CDR3 is CASSESSVSTDTQYF. CDR3 DNA: TGCGCCAGCAGTGAGTCGTCGGTTAGCACAGATACGCAGTATTTT.

This clonotype appeared a few times. The V call is TRBV12-3 or TRBV12-4, the J call TRBJ2-7; D may be TRBD2 (6 bases). This CDR3 comprises 14 residues. V gave up 3 bases and J gave up 3 bases, with 12 bases separating them. The DNA for the CDR3 is TGTGCCAGCAGTTTTTGGGGGACTGACTACGAGCAGTACTTC. It codes for CASSFWGTDYEQYF.

The chain has TRBV12-3 or TRBV12-4 and TRBJ1-2; D not resolved. V lost 0 bases, J lost 0 bases, and 8 bases lay in between. This CDR3 comprises 15 residues. CDR3 amino acids: CASSLALRPNYGYTF. The DNA for the CDR3 is TGTGCCAGCAGTTTAGCCCTACGCCCTAACTATGGCTACACCTTC.

There are a few counts of this clonotype. V gene TRBV6-2 or TRBV6-3 combines with J gene TRBJ2-7; D uncertain. The germline V gene has CDR1 MNHEY and CDR2 SVGEGT. Trimming shortened V by 2 bases and J by 1 base, and 12 bases separated the two germline ends. The CDR3 runs 15 residues. This chain's CDR3 is CASSYLQGLSYEQYF. The CDR3 bases are TGTGCCAGCAGTTACCTACAAGGGCTATCCTACGAGCAGTACTTC.

The sample holds a few counts of this clonotype. The gene calls are TRBV7-9 and TRBJ2-7; no reliable D call. Germline V gene data show CDR1 as SEHNR and CDR2 as FQNEAQ (reference sequence). V lost 8 bases and J lost 3, with 11 bases in between. The CDR3 has 12 amino acids. The CDR3 nucleotides read TGTGCCAGCTCCCGGGCCAACTACGAGCAGTACTTC. Translated: CASSRANYEQYF.

The V call is TRBV2, the J call TRBJ2-4, with D unclear. Per germline, CDR1 SNHLY and CDR2 FYNNEI. Trimming stripped 0 bases from V and 0 bases from J, with 9 bases between. The CDR3 runs to 16 residues. In nucleotides, the CDR3 is TGTGCCAGCAGTGAAGCGGGGAACCTAGCCAAAAACATTCAGTACTTC. Protein: CASSEAGNLAKNIQYF.

This clonotype was counted only a few times. The chain joins TRBV6-5 to TRBJ2-1; the D is unclear. The CDR3 totals 14 residues. The germline CDR1 and CDR2 sequences are MNHEY and SVGAGI. Trimming shortened V by 5 bases and J by 8 bases, and 16 bases separated the two germline ends. The CDR3 spells CASSHRFNGDEQFF. The CDR3 bases are TGTGCCAGCAGTCACAGATTTAATGGCGATGAGCAGTTCTTC.

J is TRBJ2-7 and V is TRBV7-9; no reliable D call. CDR3 length equals 14 residues. V lost 1 base and J lost 3, with 10 bases in between. Germline V gene lookup returns CDR1 SEHNR and CDR2 FQNEAQ (reference sequence). The CDR3 bases are TGTGCCAGCAGCTTAGACCTGGGAATCTACGAGCAGTACTTC. Its protein product is CASSLDLGIYEQYF.

The chain links TRBV12-3 or TRBV12-4 to TRBJ2-3, with D possibly TRBD2 on 7 matching bases. There are 17 residues in the CDR3. V was shortened by 5 bases and J by 4 bases, with 22 bases between the two germline ends. The CDR3 DNA reads TGTGCCAGCAGTGGGGATGCGGGGGCTTCTTCATCAGATACGCAGTATTTT. It specifies CASSGDAGASSSDTQYF.

V usage is TRBV27 and J usage is TRBJ2-5; 7 bases are a match to TRBD2. The junction had 22 bases not matched to a gene; V was cut back by 9 bases and J by 9 bases. Looked up from germline, CDR1 is MNHEY and CDR2 is SMNVEV (reference sequence). The CDR3 loop spans 16 amino acids. The chain's CDR3 is CASKTLPSGPQASQYF. The CDR3 DNA reads TGTGCCAGTAAGACTTTGCCTAGCGGCCCGCAAGCGTCCCAGTACTTC.

A few counts support this clonotype. The V gene is TRBV12-3 or TRBV12-4, the J gene TRBJ1-5; D is unresolved. The CDR3 consists of 14 residues. The germline V and J ends were trimmed by 3 bases and 2 bases, with 8 bases remaining between them. CDR3 in DNA: TGTGCCAGCAGTTTTCCTGGGGGCAATCAGCCCCAGCATTTT. This translates into CASSFPGGNQPQHF.

This clonotype appeared a few times. The V call is TRBV4-2, the J call TRBJ2-7; either TRBD1 or TRBD2 may fit D (5 bases each). The V gene lost 1 base and the J gene lost 4 bases, with 11 bases spanning the gap. CDR3 length: 14 amino acids. Germline values: CDR1 LGHNA, CDR2 YNFKEQ. CDR3 in DNA: TGTGCCAGCAGCCAAGGGGGGAAAGGGTACGAGCAGTACTTC. As protein: CASSQGGKGYEQYF.

V and J are TRBV6-2 or TRBV6-3 and TRBJ2-3; possibly TRBD1 for D (5 bases). Per germline, CDR1 MNHEY and CDR2 SVGEGT. Trimming cost V 2 bases and J 6 bases, with 12 bases left between them. This CDR3 has 14 residues. The CDR3 sequence is CASSYPPGLDTQYF. For the CDR3, the DNA is TGTGCCAGCAGTTACCCGCCAGGGCTGGATACGCAGTATTTT.

This clonotype was detected once. The chain carries TRBV9 and TRBJ2-1, with TRBD2 matching over 12 bases. The V gene's germline CDR1 is SGDLS and CDR2 YYNGEE. Germline trimming cut 4 bases from V and 3 bases from J; bases unmatched to any gene: 5. The CDR3 is 16 amino acids. The CDR3 nucleotides are TGTGCCAGCAGCCCCCGACTAGCGGGAGTCTACAATGAGCAGTTCTTC. This gives the protein CASSPRLAGVYNEQFF.

This clonotype was counted only a few times. This chain links TRBV4-3 with TRBJ2-1, with D maybe TRBD2 (5 bases). Germline V gene sequence: CDR1 LGHNA, CDR2 YSLEER. Trimming pared 2 bases from V and 12 bases from J, leaving 14 bases between. The CDR3 sequence is 13 residues long. The CDR3 nucleotides read TGCGCCAGCAGCCAATCGACTACTATAAGGCAGTTCTTC. Translated: CASSQSTTIRQFF.

A few counts support this clonotype. This chain connects TRBV7-6 to TRBJ2-3; D is perhaps TRBD1 or TRBD2 (5 bases each). Germline-derived CDR1 and CDR2 are SGHVS and FNYEAQ. CDR3 size: 14 residues. The V and J ends lost 4 bases and 2 bases respectively, with 10 bases between them. For the CDR3, the DNA is TGTGCCAGCAGCTCGGGACCTGTCACAGATACGCAGTATTTT. Encoded protein: CASSSGPVTDTQYF.

This clonotype turned up a few times. The chain employs TRBV24-1 and TRBJ2-5; perhaps TRBD2 as D (5 bases). Trimming removed 4 bases from V and 4 bases from J, with 15 bases in between. Germline assignment: CDR1 KGHDR and CDR2 SFDVKD. The CDR3 covers 15 residues. CDR3 coding DNA: TGTGCCACCAGTGAGCCCGCCGGGGTCCGAGAGACCCAGTACTTC. Residues: CATSEPAGVRETQYF.

This sequence joins TRBV11-1 and TRBJ2-3; 14 nucleotides line up with TRBD2. This CDR3 spans 21 amino acids. Germline CDR1 is SGHAT and CDR2 is FQDESV (reference sequence). With V trimmed by 3 bases and J by 4 bases, 18 bases remained unmatched. The chain's CDR3 is CASSFDPGLAGVLLSADTQYF. The DNA of the CDR3 is TGTGCCAGCAGCTTCGATCCGGGACTAGCGGGAGTTTTACTTAGCGCAGATACGCAGTATTTT.

This clonotype was observed a few times. The rearrangement links TRBV13 to TRBJ2-3; 14 bases are shared with TRBD2. The CDR3 contains 16 residues. J lost 6 bases, V lost 5 bases, and 7 bases had no gene match. CDR1 PRHDT and CDR2 FYEKMQ come from the germline V gene (reference sequence). CDR3: CASSPGTSGGLDTQYF. The CDR3 DNA sequence: TGTGCCAGCAGCCCAGGGACTAGCGGGGGCCTTGATACGCAGTATTTT.

This clonotype was seen a handful of times. The chain joins TRBV28 to TRBJ2-3, with TRBD2 as a possible D gene (7 bases). The CDR3 length is 14 residues. V was pared by 8 bases and J by 2 bases, with 14 bases between. Germline V lookup: CDR1 MDHEN, CDR2 SYDVKM. Here the CDR3 reads CASGGGPFTDTQYF. CDR3 DNA: TGTGCCAGCGGCGGGGGCCCTTTCACAGATACGCAGTATTTT.